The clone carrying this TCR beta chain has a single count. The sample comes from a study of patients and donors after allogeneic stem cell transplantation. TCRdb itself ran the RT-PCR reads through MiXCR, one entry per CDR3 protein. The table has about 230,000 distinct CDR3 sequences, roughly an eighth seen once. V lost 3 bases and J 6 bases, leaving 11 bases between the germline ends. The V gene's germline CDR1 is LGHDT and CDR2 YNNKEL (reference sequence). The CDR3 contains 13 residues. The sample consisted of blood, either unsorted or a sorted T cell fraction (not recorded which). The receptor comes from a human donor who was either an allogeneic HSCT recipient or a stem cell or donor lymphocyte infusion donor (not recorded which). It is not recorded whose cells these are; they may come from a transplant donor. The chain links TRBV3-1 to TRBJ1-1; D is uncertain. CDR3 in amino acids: CASSHEGVAEAFF. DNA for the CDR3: TGTGCCAGCAGCCATGAGGGTGTAGCTGAAGCTTTCTTT.